A selection of T cell receptor beta chains follows, all from one sample in a study of blood T cell repertoires in COVID-19. TCRdb's copy holds only in-frame clones and misses some; the assay was immunoSEQ multiplex PCR. This table has a few hundred thousand clones, roughly nine tenths appearing once. Sequences were obtained from peripheral blood. Receptor source: a woman in her thirties or forties who had recovered from COVID-19. The CDR3 runs from the conserved cysteine through the conserved F or W. D genes are given only for firm matches. Expanded clones get a size class; other rows say once, few or many, or leave the size out.

TRBV10-3	NA	14	TRBD2	TRBJ2-5	TGTGCCATCAGTGAGCCGGGGGGAGGAGAGACCCAGTACTTC	CAISEPGGGETQYF
TRBV27	NA	16	NA	TRBJ2-3	TGTGCCAGCAGTTTATGGGGGCCCACCAGGACAGATACGCAGTATTTT	CASSLWGPTRTDTQYF
TRBV5-1	NA	16	TRBD1	TRBJ1-3	TGCGCCAGCAGCTTGGCCGGGACAGGGACTGGAAACACCATATATTTT	CASSLAGTGTGNTIYF
TRBV18	NA	15	TRBD1	TRBJ1-4	TGTGCCAGCTCACCACCGGGACAGGGAAATGAAAAACTGTTTTTT	CASSPPGQGNEKLFF
TRBV4-3	NA	15	TRBD1	TRBJ1-2	TGCGCCAGCAGCCAAATTATTGGGACAGCAGATGGCTACACCTTC	CASSQIIGTADGYTF
TRBV30	NA	18	TRBD2	TRBJ2-4	TGTGCCTGGAGAGGGACTAGCGGGAGATACCTAACCAAAAACATTCAGTACTTC	CAWRGTSGRYLTKNIQYF
TRBV15	NA	14	NA	TRBJ1-4	TGTGCCACCAGCAGAGATCGGGGGGGTGAAAAACTGTTTTTT	CATSRDRGGEKLFF
TRBV19	NA	17	NA	TRBJ1-5	TGTGCCAGTAGTATGTGGGACACAACCTATAGCAATCAGCCCCAGCATTTT	CASSMWDTTYSNQPQHF
TRBV5-1	NA	15	TRBD2	TRBJ2-5	TGCGCCAGCAGCCCCGGGACTAGAGAACAAGAGACCCAGTACTTC	CASSPGTREQETQYF
TRBV28	NA	14	NA	TRBJ1-2	TGTGCCAGCAGTTTATTAGGGCAGGGGAAGGGCTACACCTTC	CASSLLGQGKGYTF
TRBV10-3	NA	11	NA	TRBJ2-3	TGTGCCATCAGTGAGCTTGATACGCAGTATTTT	CAISELDTQYF
TRBV2	once	12	NA	TRBJ2-2	TGTGCCAGCAGTGTCGTGTACGGGGAGCTGTTTTTT	CASSVVYGELFF
TRBV9	NA	14	NA	TRBJ1-1	TGTGCCAGCCAGGTCTTACAGGAGAACACTGAAGCTTTCTTT	CASQVLQENTEAFF
TRBV6-5	NA	13	NA	TRBJ2-3	TGTGCCAGCAGTTACCGCGCCCCGGATACGCAGTATTTT	CASSYRAPDTQYF
TRBV27	NA	15	NA	TRBJ2-2	TGTGCCAGCAGTTTATTACAGCCGAACACCGGGGAGCTGTTTTTT	CASSLLQPNTGELFF
TRBV5-1	NA	16	TRBD2	TRBJ2-5	TGCGCCAGCAGCTTGGGACTAGCGGGGAAGGTCGAGACCCAGTACTTC	CASSLGLAGKVETQYF
TRBV2	NA	11	NA	TRBJ1-2	TGTGCCAGCAGGGTGACAGGAGGCTACACCTTC	CASRVTGGYTF
TRBV9	NA	14	TRBD1	TRBJ2-7	TGTGCCAGCAGCGTAGGACAGGGGGCCTACGAGCAGTACTTC	CASSVGQGAYEQYF
TRBV7-2	NA	15	NA	TRBJ2-3	TGTGCCAGCAGCTTACTTTTTTTTGGCACAGATACGCAGTATTTT	CASSLLFFGTDTQYF
TRBV6-5	NA	15	NA	TRBJ2-1	TGTGCCAGCAGTTCGTATTTGGGACTGGAAAATGAGCAGTTCTTC	CASSSYLGLENEQFF
TRBV7-2	NA	15	TRBD2	TRBJ2-1	TGTGCCAGCAGCAGGACTAGCGGGAATTACAATGAGCAGTTCTTC	CASSRTSGNYNEQFF
TRBV10-3	NA	14	NA	TRBJ2-3	TGTGCCATCGGCTTGGGGGCGCACACAGATACGCAGTATTTT	CAIGLGAHTDTQYF
TRBV18	once	13	NA	TRBJ1-1	TGTGCCAGCTCACCAGGTTTCAGGGCTGAAGCTTTCTTT	CASSPGFRAEAFF
TRBV10-1	NA	17	TRBD2	TRBJ2-1	TGCGCCAGCAGTGAGTCAAGCTTTGGCGGGAGTTGGGTTGAGCAGTTCTTC	CASSESSFGGSWVEQFF
TRBV3-1/TRBV3-2	NA	14	TRBD2	TRBJ2-2	TGTGCCAGCAGCCAAGCGGGGGGGACCGGGGAGCTGTTTTTT	CASSQAGGTGELFF
TRBV6-2/TRBV6-3	once	15	TRBD1	TRBJ1-5	TGTGCCAGCAGCTCTCGCGCAGGGGGAGTTCAGCCCCAGCATTTT	CASSSRAGGVQPQHF
TRBV5-1	NA	15	NA	TRBJ1-3	TGCGCCAGCAGCTTGGCCCTTTCTTCTGGAAACACCATATATTTT	CASSLALSSGNTIYF
TRBV27	NA	15	NA	TRBJ1-5	TGTGCCAGCAGTTTAACAGCACTGGTCAATCAGCCCCAGCATTTT	CASSLTALVNQPQHF
TRBV11-2	NA	14	NA	TRBJ2-1	TGTGCCAGCAGCCCTTTTGGGGCCCACAATGAGCAGTTCTTC	CASSPFGAHNEQFF
TRBV5-1	NA	16	TRBD2	TRBJ2-3	TGCGCCAGCAGCACGGGACTAGCGGGCGACACAGATACGCAGTATTTT	CASSTGLAGDTDTQYF
TRBV28	once	14	NA	TRBJ1-2	TGTGCCAGCAGTGCTGACACCTACACCTATGGCTACACCTTC	CASSADTYTYGYTF
TRBV18	NA	15	NA	TRBJ1-4	TGTGCCAGCTCATCTCGCGGGGGATTGGGTGAAAAACTGTTTTTT	CASSSRGGLGEKLFF
TRBV6-5	NA	16	TRBD1	TRBJ2-2	TGTGCCAGCAGTTTCAGGACAGGTTGGGACACCGGGGAGCTGTTTTTT	CASSFRTGWDTGELFF
TRBV24-1	NA	14	NA	TRBJ2-1	TGTGCCACCAGTGCCCCGGACTCAATCAATGAGCAGTTCTTC	CATSAPDSINEQFF